The 25 T cell receptor beta chains below all came from one sample that was sequenced in a study of blood T cells in healthy people across ages. The authors ran a second PCR of about 6 to 12 cycles using a sample-barcoded 5' primer and a J-beta primer mix. One entry per CDR3 protein results from TCRdb running MiXCR on the 5' RACE reads. The table shows about 970,000 distinct CDR3 sequences, with roughly half occurring only once. The sequencing sample was made of blood. The receptors stem from a woman aged 60-70 years in good health.

The table lists this clonotype with a few counts. One base away lies a much larger clone, so this may be a sequencing read error. V usage is TRBV11-2 and J usage is TRBJ2-3; D is unresolved. The CDR3 length is 13 residues. From germline, CDR1 is SGHAT and CDR2 FQNNGV. CDR3 residues: CAGSLDAQDTQYF. CDR3 DNA: TGTGCCGGCAGCTTAGATGCCCAGGATACGCAGTATTTT.

This chain joins TRBV28 and TRBJ1-2; unclear D gene. V was shortened by 6 bases and J by 4 bases, with 15 bases between the two germline ends. This CDR3 comprises 14 residues. The germline gives CDR1 MDHEN, CDR2 SYDVKM. CDR3 protein: CASRRGPKSYGYTF. The CDR3 DNA sequence: TGTGCCAGCAGGCGGGGTCCTAAGAGCTATGGCTACACCTTC.

In its sample, this clonotype was seen once. V usage is TRBV21-1 and J usage is TRBJ2-1; the tabulated D call, TRBD1, remains unverified against the DNA. TRBV21-1 is a documented pseudogene. The CDR3 consists of 14 residues. CDR3 coding DNA: TGTGCCAGCAGAACGAAGCAGGGCTACTATGAGCAGTTCTTC. Encoded protein: CASRTKQGYYEQFF.

This clonotype was counted once. This chain links TRBV28 with TRBJ2-7; TRBD2 matches 12 bases. V shed 6 bases, J shed 4 bases, and the junction held 10 bases outside the gene matches. Germline assignment: CDR1 MDHEN and CDR2 SYDVKM. CDR3 length: 16 amino acids. CDR3 coding DNA: TGTGCCAGCAGCCGACGACTAGCGGGAGCCAGATACGAGCAGTACTTC. As protein: CASSRRLAGARYEQYF.

This clonotype was seen a few times. V gene TRBV27 combines with J gene TRBJ2-1, with 8 bases aligning to TRBD1. The CDR3 has 14 residues. The germline CDR1 and CDR2 sequences are MNHEY and SMNVEV (reference sequence). The V segment lost 6 bases and the J segment 9 bases; nucleotides outside the gene matches: 10. The CDR3 sequence: CASSHGLTGGEQFF. In nucleotides, the CDR3 is TGTGCCAGCAGCCACGGACTAACAGGGGGTGAGCAGTTCTTC.

This clonotype was seen only a few times. The CDR3 coding sequence is TGTGCCATCAGGGGGGAGCGGGAGTCAGATACGCAGTATTTT. Translation gives CAIRGERESDTQYF. The chain combines TRBV10-3 with TRBJ2-3; the match to TRBD2 covers 8 bases. CDR3 length equals 14 residues. Unmatched junction bases numbered 6, after V lost 6 bases and J lost 4 bases. CDR1 is ENHRY, CDR2 SYGVKD, per germline.

CDR3 region: CSARSGYTF. The CDR3 DNA reads TGCAGTGCTAGATCCGGCTACACCTTC. This chain uses TRBV20-1 with TRBJ1-2; D is uncertain. Germline CDR1 is DFQATT and CDR2 is SNEGSKA (reference sequence). This CDR3 has 9 amino acids. Deletions cut 2 bases from V and 8 bases from J, with 3 bases between.

This clonotype was observed a handful of times. This rearrangement joins TRBV11-3 to TRBJ2-1, with 8 bases fitting TRBD2. CDR1 SGHNT and CDR2 YENEEA come from the germline V gene. This CDR3 has 14 residues. V lost 8 bases and J lost 10; bases outside the gene matches: 13. The CDR3 DNA reads as TGTGCCAGCCAAGGACGGGAGGGTCCTGACGAGCAGTTCTTC. Its protein is CASQGREGPDEQFF.

J is TRBJ2-3 and V is TRBV6-5, with a possible D match to TRBD2 (6 bases). Trimming removed 0 bases at V and 4 bases at J, with 14 bases between. Germline values: CDR1 MNHEY, CDR2 SVGAGI. The CDR3 totals 16 residues. In DNA, the CDR3 is TGTGCCAGCAGTTACTCGATCGGTTTAGCGGCAGATACGCAGTATTTT. It yields the protein CASSYSIGLAADTQYF.

The CDR3 loop reads CASSQQRRTGAGNEQYF. The CDR3 DNA sequence: TGTGCCAGCAGTCAGCAGAGGCGGACAGGGGCCGGCAATGAGCAGTACTTC. V gene TRBV28 combines with J gene TRBJ2-7, with 9 nucleotides matching TRBD1. Germline V gene sequence: CDR1 MDHEN, CDR2 SYDVKM. The CDR3 extends over 17 amino acids. Trimming removed 5 bases from V and 7 bases from J; junction bases left unmatched: 18.

This clonotype has more than one count but fewer than ten. The chain carries TRBV29-1 and TRBJ2-7, with 11 bases aligning to TRBD2. Germline V CDR1 and CDR2: SQVTM, ANQGSEA. V gave up 5 bases and J gave up 2 bases; unmatched junction bases: 11. The CDR3 has 16 amino acids. The DNA of the CDR3 is TGCAGCGTTTTGCCCCATAGTAGCGGGAGGGCCTACGAGCAGTACTTC. Translating it yields CSVLPHSSGRAYEQYF.

The chain joins TRBV27 to TRBJ2-3; TRBD2 matches at 8 bases. Trimming at V came to 6 bases and at J to 1 base, leaving 18 bases not matched to a gene. This CDR3 region has 19 residues. Per germline, CDR1 MNHEY and CDR2 SMNVEV (reference sequence). The CDR3 reads CASSRGLSGSVVRTDTQYF. CDR3 DNA sequence: TGTGCCAGCAGCCGGGGGTTGAGCGGGAGTGTAGTACGCACAGATACGCAGTATTTT.

This clonotype has a handful of counts. This rearrangement joins TRBV18 to TRBJ2-5; 7 positions agree with TRBD1. The DNA end is more similar to TRBJ2-7, so the J call may be wrong. The germline V gene encodes CDR1 KGHSH and CDR2 LQKENI. The CDR3 totals 21 residues. CDR3 region: CASSPSSRSGMGQRNPYEQYF. Here the CDR3 DNA reads TGTGCCAGCTCACCTTCAAGCAGGTCGGGGATGGGACAGAGAAACCCCTACGAGCAGTACTTC.

The chain carries TRBV5-1 and TRBJ2-5, with 10 bases lining up with TRBD2. Germline values: CDR1 SGHRS, CDR2 YFSETQ. V gave up 5 bases and J gave up 3 bases; unmatched junction bases: 4. This CDR3 spans 14 amino acids. DNA of the CDR3: TGCGCCAGCAGAATCGGACTAGCGGAAGAGACCCAGTACTTC. Residues: CASRIGLAEETQYF.

This chain joins TRBV20-1 and TRBJ1-1; TRBD1 matches at 8 bases. V dropped 3 bases and J dropped 2; count of bases not matched to a gene: 8. Germline V gene sequence: CDR1 DFQATT, CDR2 SNEGSKA (reference sequence). The CDR3 totals 15 residues. The CDR3 coding sequence is TGCAGTGCTAGGGGCAGGGGGCTAGAAAACACTGAAGCTTTCTTT. Its protein product is CSARGRGLENTEAFF.

This clonotype was found a few times. The chain recombines TRBV20-1 with TRBJ1-2; a possible D gene is TRBD1 (5 bases). Germline V gene data show CDR1 as DFQATT and CDR2 as SNEGSKA (reference sequence). Trimming removed 2 bases from V and 4 bases from J, with 17 bases in between. The CDR3 extends over 15 amino acids. Here the CDR3 DNA reads TGCAGTGCTAGACCCCGAGGGCAGGGCTTCTATGGCTACACCTTC. Translation gives CSARPRGQGFYGYTF.

This clonotype came up a few times. For the CDR3, the DNA is TGTGCCAGCAGTTTACCCGGGGTCCGGACAGATACGCAGTATTTT. Translated, it gives CASSLPGVRTDTQYF. The gene calls are TRBV28 and TRBJ2-3; weak D call: TRBD2 (5 bases). From germline, CDR1 is MDHEN and CDR2 SYDVKM. V was trimmed by 2 bases and J by 3 bases, leaving 12 bases between them. This CDR3 is built from 15 residues.

This clonotype has a handful of counts. The J gene is TRBJ1-2, the V gene TRBV3-1; D might be TRBD1 (5 bases). The CDR3 consists of 15 residues. Deletions cut 1 base from V and 8 bases from J, with 17 bases between. CDR1 is LGHDT, CDR2 YNNKEL, per germline (reference sequence). CDR3: CASSQGDRPGKGYTF. DNA of the CDR3: TGTGCCAGCAGCCAAGGAGATAGGCCAGGGAAAGGCTACACCTTC.

The chain uses TRBV12-3 or TRBV12-4 and TRBJ2-7; 10 bases align to TRBD2. The J segment lost 5 bases and the V segment lost 7 bases, leaving 8 bases of the junction unmatched. The CDR3 totals 14 residues. Here the CDR3 reads CASILSGRSHEQYF. The CDR3 nucleotides read TGTGCCAGCATCCTTAGCGGGAGGAGCCACGAGCAGTACTTC.

In its sample, this clonotype was seen a few times. This rearrangement joins TRBV13 to TRBJ2-3; perhaps TRBD2 as D (6 bases). Trimming cost V 2 bases and J 5 bases, with 20 bases left between them. Looked up from germline, CDR1 is PRHDT and CDR2 is FYEKMQ (reference sequence). The CDR3 is 17 residues long. This CDR3 reads CASSLRAGSGFGDTQYF. The CDR3 DNA reads as TGTGCCAGCAGCTTAAGGGCCGGGAGTGGGTTCGGAGATACGCAGTATTTT.

This chain links TRBV6-5 with TRBJ2-6, with D tentatively TRBD1 (5 bases). The V end was cut by 6 bases, the J end by 4 bases, with 13 bases between. The CDR3 runs 15 residues. CDR1 MNHEY and CDR2 SVGAGI come from the germline V gene. The CDR3 nucleotides are TGTGCCAGCAGGTATCAGGGTACAGGGGCCAACGTCCTGACTTTC. It encodes CASRYQGTGANVLTF.

This clonotype occurred many times. V gene TRBV27 combines with J gene TRBJ2-7; D not certain. The CDR3 sequence is 11 residues long. Germline lookup yields CDR1 MNHEY and CDR2 SMNVEV (reference sequence). Deletions cut 8 bases from V and 4 bases from J, with 9 bases between. The CDR3 here is CASRDGYEQYF. In nucleotides, the CDR3 is TGTGCCAGCCGCGACGGGTACGAGCAGTACTTC.

The chain employs TRBV7-9 and TRBJ2-5, with D possibly matching TRBD1 (6 bases). The V end lost 1 base, the J end lost 2 bases, and 20 bases lay between the germline ends. The CDR3 sequence is 18 residues long. Germline CDR1 reads SEHNR; CDR2 reads FQNEAQ (reference sequence). The CDR3 spells CASSLEPYFTGNQETQYF. The CDR3 DNA reads TGTGCCAGCAGCTTAGAGCCCTATTTTACAGGGAATCAAGAGACCCAGTACTTC.

Note on this clonotype: Possible read error: a much larger clone is one base away. CDR3 protein: CASDPAREGNEQFF. The CDR3 DNA reads TGTGCCAGCGACCCCGCGCGGGAGGGGAATGAGCAGTTCTTC. This chain joins TRBV7-9 and TRBJ2-1; 9 bases fit TRBD2. V trimming: 8 bases; J trimming: 7 bases; junction bases outside the gene matches: 9. Germline CDR1 is SEHNR and CDR2 is FQNEAQ (reference sequence). This CDR3 comprises 14 residues.

The rearrangement links TRBV7-2 to TRBJ2-1; no definite D call. Trimming shortened V by 1 base and J by 4 bases, and 11 bases separated the two germline ends. This CDR3 has 15 amino acids. Germline CDR1 and CDR2: SGHTA and FQGNSA. The CDR3 protein is CASSLDSSRYNEQFF. In nucleotides, the CDR3 is TGTGCCAGCAGCTTAGACTCCTCCCGTTACAATGAGCAGTTCTTC.